The 20 T cell receptor beta chains below all came from one sample that was sequenced in a study of molecular identifiers for immune sequencing clone quantification. Each CDR3 protein is one row after TCRdb ran MiXCR on the PCR reads. The sample has some 680,000 distinct CDR3 sequences; 25% are singletons. The sample comprised naive CD8+ T cells from blood, with Jurkat cell RNA spiked in. The subset: FACS-sorted CD8+CD4-CCR7+CD45RA+ naive T cells. Receptor source: a human donor in good health. Some libraries in this study had Jurkat cell RNA spiked in.

This chain connects TRBV5-5 to TRBJ2-7; 10 bases are shared with TRBD1. CDR1 and CDR2 from the germline V gene are SGHKS and YYEKEE (reference sequence). This CDR3 has 15 residues. The J segment lost 2 bases and the V segment lost 1 base, leaving 3 bases of the junction unmatched. The CDR3 bases are TGTGCCAGCAGCTTGTTCGGACAGGGGGCCTACGAGCAGTACTTC. Its translation: CASSLFGQGAYEQYF.

About this clonotype: Possible read error: a much larger clone is one base away. The chain combines TRBV3-1 with TRBJ1-1, with D perhaps TRBD1 (6 bases). This CDR3 contains 15 residues. Per germline, CDR1 LGHDT and CDR2 YNNKEL (reference sequence). The DNA for the CDR3 is TGTGCCAGCAGCCATCCCAGGACCGGGGGCACTGGAGCTTTCTTT. Protein: CASSHPRTGGTGAFF.

The CDR3 sequence: CASSQSGQSYNSPLHF. For the CDR3, the DNA is TGCGCCAGCAGCCAGTCGGGGCAGTCCTATAATTCACCCCTCCACTTT. The chain employs TRBV4-1 and TRBJ1-6; tentatively, D is TRBD1 (5 bases). The V gene's germline CDR1 is MGHRA and CDR2 YSYEKL. The CDR3 has 16 amino acids. Trimming took 3 bases from V and 1 from J, leaving 10 bases between them.

This clonotype showed up just a few times. One end of the junction is discordant with germline, which a read error may explain. This chain uses TRBV5-3 with TRBJ2-6; D possibly corresponds to TRBD1 (7 bases). TRBV5-3 is annotated as an ORF whose role is uncertain. The CDR3 spans 16 residues. CDR3 bases: TGTGCCAGCAGCTTGGAGGGGGCGGCTGGGGCCAACGTCCTGACTTTC. Protein product: CASSLEGAAGANVLTF.

Regarding this clonotype: This may be a read error: a much more frequent sequence differs by one nucleotide. The V call is TRBV7-9, the J call TRBJ2-2, with 8 nucleotides matching TRBD1. Germline V gene sequence: CDR1 SEHNR, CDR2 FQNEAQ (reference sequence). CDR3 size: 20 residues. Trimming at V came to 2 bases and at J to 4 bases, leaving 18 bases not matched to a gene. The CDR3: CASSLSVLELDRVFTGELFF. CDR3 DNA sequence: TGTGCCAGCAGCTTATCCGTTTTGGAGTTGGACAGGGTATTCACCGGGGAGCTGTTTTTT.

Remarks on this clonotype: A much larger clone lies one base from this, so it may be a read error. The chain links TRBV7-9 to TRBJ2-7; D remains unclear. Germline V CDR1 and CDR2: SEHNR, FQNEAQ (reference sequence). This CDR3 has 12 residues. DNA for the CDR3: TGTGCCAGCAGCTTAGCGAGGTACGGGCAGTACTTC. Translation gives CASSLARYGQYF. Complete variable domain (other parts from reference TRBV7-9 and TRBJ2-7): DTGVSQNPRHKITKRGQNVTFRCDPISEHNRLYWYRQTLGQGPEFLTYFQNEAQLEKSRLLSDRFSAERPKGSFSTLEIQRTEQGDSAMYLCASSLARYGQYFGPGTRLTVT.

The gene calls are TRBV19 and TRBJ1-3; D is unclear. Germline lookup yields CDR1 LNHDA and CDR2 SQIVND (reference sequence). V shed 9 bases and J shed 1 base, with 10 bases lying between them. This CDR3 has 13 amino acids. The CDR3 loop reads CASRVGSGNTIYF. The CDR3 DNA is TGTGCCAGCCGTGTCGGATCTGGAAACACCATATATTTT. The full variable domain, rest sourced from reference TRBV19 and TRBJ1-3, is DGGITQSPKYLFRKEGQNVTLSCEQNLNHDAMYWYRQDPGQGLRLIYYSQIVNDFQKGDIAEGYSVSREKKESFPLTVTSAQKNPTAFYLCASRVGSGNTIYFGEGSWLTVV.

Remarks on this clonotype: The CDR3 ends on some other residue instead of the conserved phenylalanine or tryptophan, so this is likely a read error. V and J are TRBV7-9 and TRBJ2-7; 7 positions agree with TRBD1. Losses at the gene ends were 5 bases for V and 7 bases for J; bases not matched to a gene: 2. The CDR3 runs to 11 residues. From germline, CDR1 is SEHNR and CDR2 FQNEAQ (reference sequence). CDR3 residues: CASSQDREQYL. The CDR3 nucleotides are TGTGCCAGCAGCCAGGACAGGGAGCAGTACCTC.

About this clonotype: An end of the junction does not agree with germline; a read error may underlie this. The rearrangement uses TRBV4-1 and TRBJ2-7; the D gene could be TRBD1 or TRBD2 (5 bases each). This CDR3 comprises 14 residues. Germline lookup yields CDR1 MGHRA and CDR2 YSYEKL. In DNA form, the CDR3 reads TGCGCCAGCAGCCAAGGACATCAGGTGGGGGAGCAGCACTTC. Protein product: CASSQGHQVGEQHF.

This clonotype was seen more than once but under ten times. The chain has TRBV7-9 and TRBJ2-6, with D perhaps TRBD1 (5 bases). V gave up 3 bases and J gave up 1 base, with 19 bases separating them. CDR1 SEHNR and CDR2 FQNEAQ come from the germline V gene (reference sequence). This CDR3 spans 19 amino acids. As DNA, the CDR3 is TGTGCCAGCAGCTTCCAAGGGTGGCAGGGCGGATCTGGGGCCAACGTCCTGACTTTC. Translated, it gives CASSFQGWQGGSGANVLTF.

The rearrangement links TRBV27 to TRBJ2-7, with 7 nucleotides matching TRBD2. J lost 3 bases, V lost 4 bases, and 6 bases had no gene match. This CDR3 comprises 14 residues. The germline V gene encodes CDR1 MNHEY and CDR2 SMNVEV (reference sequence). The DNA of the CDR3 is TGTGCCAGCAGTTCGGCTAGCGGTTACTACGAGCAGTACTTC. This sequence encodes CASSSASGYYEQYF.

This clonotype was counted ten times or more. The chain combines TRBV30 with TRBJ1-1; D not resolved. The V end was cut by 0 bases, the J end by 0 bases, with 8 bases between. CDR1 GTSNPN and CDR2 SVGIG come from the germline V gene (reference sequence). This CDR3 is 14 amino acids long. The CDR3 sequence: CAWSVNTMNTEAFF. The CDR3 bases are TGTGCCTGGAGTGTTAACACAATGAACACTGAAGCTTTCTTT.

At least ten counts were recorded for this clonotype. The CDR3 region is CASSPFHVDRDREQYF. The CDR3, as DNA: TGTGCCAGCAGCCCCTTTCACGTAGACAGGGATCGCGAGCAGTACTTC. The chain employs TRBV5-6 and TRBJ2-7; 7 bases are shared with TRBD1. V was clipped by 4 bases and J by 6 bases; unmatched bases: 16. The germline V gene encodes CDR1 SGHDT and CDR2 YYEEEE. This CDR3 has 16 residues. The whole variable domain, filled in from reference TRBV5-6 and TRBJ2-7, reads DAGVTQSPTHLIKTRGQQVTLRCSPKSGHDTVSWYQQALGQGPQFIFQYYEEEERQRGNFPDRFSGHQFPNYSSELNVNALLLGDSALYLCASSPFHVDRDREQYFGPGTRLTVT.

Concerning this clonotype itself: Given a much more abundant clone one base away, this may be a read error. In DNA, the CDR3 is TGTGCCAGCGGTTACCTCGGAGAGACCCAGTACTTC. Its protein is CASGYLGETQYF. The chain is built from TRBV6-2 or TRBV6-3 and TRBJ2-5; D is undetermined. This CDR3 is 12 amino acids long. Germline V gives CDR1 MNHEY, CDR2 SVGEGT.

There are many counts of this clonotype. This sequence joins TRBV4-3 and TRBJ1-1; no clear D. Germline V gives CDR1 LGHNA, CDR2 YSLEER. Trimming left V 1 base short and J 5 bases short, with 8 bases between. The CDR3 extends over 13 amino acids. CDR3 sequence (DNA): TGCGCCAGCAGCCAAGTAATGAGGACTGAAGCTTTCTTT. Translation gives CASSQVMRTEAFF.

In regard to this clonotype: A much more abundant neighbour one base away suggests this may be a read error. The chain joins TRBV7-2 to TRBJ2-5; the D gene could be TRBD1 or TRBD2 (6 bases each). Looked up from germline, CDR1 is SGHTA and CDR2 is FQGNSA. Deletions cut 8 bases from V and 1 base from J, with 17 bases between. This CDR3 contains 15 residues. The CDR3 here is CASRPRDKIQETQYF. The DNA of the CDR3 is TGTGCCAGCCGCCCGCGGGACAAGATCCAAGAGACCCAGTACTTC.

This clonotype was counted at least ten times. CDR3 coding DNA: TGCGCCAGCAGCCATCAAGGAGGCGGATACGAGCAGTACTTC. Amino acid sequence: CASSHQGGGYEQYF. The chain joins TRBV4-1 to TRBJ2-7, with a tentative D call TRBD2 (5 bases). Trimming left V 3 bases short and J 4 bases short, with 13 bases between. Germline CDR1 is MGHRA and CDR2 is YSYEKL. The CDR3 contains 14 residues.

This clonotype has ten or more counts. This CDR3 reads CASSFSSSYNEQFF. DNA of the CDR3: TGTGCCAGCAGTTTTTCTAGCTCCTACAATGAGCAGTTCTTC. The chain uses TRBV28 and TRBJ2-1, with D unclear. V lost 3 bases and J lost 0, with 6 bases in between. The CDR3 is made up of 14 amino acids. The germline V gene has CDR1 MDHEN and CDR2 SYDVKM.

In this sample, this clonotype turned up a few times. The V and J genes are TRBV4-1 and TRBJ1-6, with a possible D match to TRBD1 (5 bases). The V gene lost 0 bases and the J gene lost 10 bases, with 13 bases spanning the gap. Germline V CDR1 and CDR2: MGHRA, YSYEKL. CDR3 length: 15 amino acids. Written as DNA, the CDR3 is TGCGCCAGCAGCCAAGAGGGGGGGGGACGATCACCCCTCCACTTT. Protein product: CASSQEGGGRSPLHF.

The chain combines TRBV19 with TRBJ2-2, with unresolved D. In germline, CDR1 is LNHDA, CDR2 SQIVND (reference sequence). This CDR3 comprises 16 residues. Trimming cost V 3 bases and J 0 bases, with 11 bases left between them. Here the CDR3 reads CASSIYSPANTGELFF. The CDR3 DNA reads TGTGCCAGTAGTATCTACTCCCCCGCGAACACCGGGGAGCTGTTTTTT.